Here is one T cell receptor (beta chain) with its context. The antigen is undetermined. V lost 3 bases, J lost 5 bases, and 6 bases stayed unmatched. Germline values: CDR1 MNHNS, CDR2 SASEGT. The CDR3 spans 14 residues. The data are from a study of cytomegalovirus exposure and HLA in healthy donors. Overall study results and limits: Cytomegalovirus association was listed for 150 or so TCR beta chains.

Primers included in the PCR were 60 Vbeta and 13 Jbeta primers. Produced via immunoSEQ multiplex PCR; TCRdb's table is partial and in-frame only. In the table there are 150,000 to 200,000 clones, around 78% of which are singletons. The chain uses TRBV6-1 and TRBJ1-1; TRBD1 agrees at 7 bases. The TCR comes from a woman aged 35 to 49 in good health and CMV-seronegative. The specimen sequenced was PBMCs. The CDR3 loop is CASSEIDRVTEAFF. DNA for the CDR3: TGTGCCAGCAGTGAGATAGACAGGGTAACTGAAGCTTTCTTT.